This TCR beta chain was sequenced for a study of T cell responses to AZD1222 COVID-19 vaccine. This clone was picked up one time. The data were produced by immunoSEQ multiplex PCR, yet TCRdb's version contains in-frame clones alone and is incomplete. Altogether roughly 120,000 clones are present, just over 85% being singletons, with the ten largest covering 7.7%. The V end was cut by 1 base, the J end by 2 bases, with 9 bases between. CDR1 SEHNR and CDR2 FQNEAQ come from the germline V gene (reference sequence). The CDR3 length is 14 residues. The source of this sequence is an adult in good health. The V and J genes are TRBV7-9 and TRBJ2-7; D call uncertain. The material was peripheral blood, obtained on day 0 of AZD1222 vaccination. DNA of the CDR3: TGTGCCAGCAGCTTAGATGACGGCCCCTACGAGCAGTACTTC. This translates into CASSLDDGPYEQYF.